What follows describes a single TCR beta chain. The data originate from a study of blood T cell repertoires in COVID-19. Study summary: Italy, Spain and the United States were the sources of the convalescent and acute COVID-19 samples.

Between the trimmed V and J ends, which lost 1 base and 2 bases, there was a span of 12 bases. The germline V gene encodes CDR1 SNHLY and CDR2 FYNNEI. The CDR3 length is 15 residues. Measured with immunoSEQ multiplex PCR; TCRdb has only the in-frame clones, and not every one. The table has 220,000 or so clones, 82% seen once. The source of this sequence is a woman aged 80 or older with acute or convalescent COVID-19. This chain joins TRBV2 and TRBJ2-7, with D possibly TRBD2 on 6 matching bases. Sequencing was done on a sample of peripheral blood. CDR3 sequence: CASSEGRVSTYEQYF. DNA for the CDR3: TGTGCCAGCAGTGAAGGGAGGGTTTCAACCTACGAGCAGTACTTC. The full variable domain, completed using reference TRBV2 and TRBJ2-7, is EPEVTQTPSHQVTQMGQEVILRCVPISNHLYFYWYRQILGQKVEFLVSFYNNEISEKSEIFDDQFSVERPDGSNFTLKIRSTKLEDSAMYFCASSEGRVSTYEQYFGPGTRLTVT.